The sequence of this T cell receptor beta chain was determined in a study of blood T cell repertoires in COVID-19. V lost 0 bases and J 6 bases, leaving 6 bases between the germline ends. The CDR3 totals 13 residues. CDR1 and CDR2 from the germline V gene are SGHVS and FQNEAQ. Profiled with immunoSEQ multiplex PCR; TCRdb holds only in-frame clones, not every one. The data contain roughly 150,000 clones, around 80% of them singletons. Sequenced: PBMCs or T cells enriched from blood (not recorded which). The chain joins TRBV7-8 to TRBJ1-5; no clear D. The receptor comes from an older woman in a cohort exposed to, infected with or recovered from COVID-19 (not recorded which). DNA for the CDR3: TGTGCCAGCAGCTTAGCATTAGCTCAGCCCCAGCATTTT. Residues: CASSLALAQPQHF.